This record looks at one TCR beta chain sequence and its context. Its cognate antigen has yet to be identified. No much larger clone exists at a distance of one base, and base qualities are not known. Using the deep immunoSEQ assay, TCR CDR3 regions were amplified from genomic DNA by multiplex PCR. Genomic DNA extracted from each cell subset was distributed evenly over all wells of several immunoSEQ 96-well plates, and each plate served as one replicate. Each replicate PCR for sorted subsets received around 0.2 ug genomic DNA, equal to tens of thousands of T cell genomes. The purified libraries were quantified using a Qubit 3.0 fluorometer, sized with a Bioanalyzer 2100, and then quantified again using the KAPA Library Quantification kit. A separate single-read 150-cycle Illumina NextSeq 550 flow cell was used to sequence each immunoSEQ 96-well plate. From the authors' description of their analysis: Because the immunoSEQ output held only junctional sequences and lacked quality scores, the filtering could not match the filtering applied to full-length reads. Sequences were annotated with PyIR, a Python wrapper for IgBLAST v1.9, using IMGT germline references to assign V/J genes and CDR3. Reads with weak V/J assignments (E-value above 1e-6), missing CDR3, stop codons, out-of-frame junctions, or ambiguous translated residues were removed. V3J clonotypes were defined by identical inferred V gene, J gene, and CDR3 amino acid sequence. To compute the percentage overlap between repertoires, the number of shared unique clonotypes was divided by the size of the smaller repertoire. Repertoire richness was assessed with RTK rarefaction, the Chao1 estimator, and Recon v2.1 estimates of unobserved clonotypes. For all TCRbeta clonotypes obtained by the gDNA method from several donors, generation probabilities were computed with OLGA. TCRdb re-hosts the immuneACCESS table, in-frame sequences only. Its copies lack some clones; in the studies checked, an unresolved V gene accounts for under half of them, and the cause for the rest is not known. For V, J and clone size, that table is used; D and trimming come from the DNA. The table for this sample lists about 2.4 million clones; roughly 93% of them were counted only once. The ten largest clones represent around 0.4% of the sample.

Donors were healthy HIV-negative adults with no recently reported acute infections or vaccinations. Only Caucasian adults living in Nashville, Tennessee, USA were represented among the donors. CD4+ T cells were enriched by magnetic negative selection, after which naive cells were positively selected on CD45RA and the negative fraction was taken as the memory subset. Blood was obtained by leukapheresis, after which PBMCs were separated by Ficoll-Histopaque density gradient centrifugation and cryopreserved in liquid nitrogen vapor phase. Purity and quantity of every magnetically sorted T cell population were checked by analytical flow cytometry. Genomic DNA was isolated from each sorted fraction and quantified by UV absorbance on a Nanodrop 2000c. The CDR1 and CDR2 encoded by the germline V gene are KGHSH and LQKENI. The CDR3 spans 15 residues, from the cysteine through the phenylalanine. The read is trimmed to its CDR3 DNA, 45 bases read in frame from base 1. V gives up 0 bases and J gives up 0 bases, and the segment between their germline ends measures 5 bases.

This entry belongs to a study of shared clonotypes between healthy human individuals (TCRdb year 2020). For the wider study: The cohort comprised a couple of women and a few men aged 18 to 49 years. For each donor, three plates each were used for CD4 naive and CD4 memory, two plates were used for CD8 naive, and one plate was used for CD8 memory. To estimate repertoire size and how much clonotypes are shared between individuals, the study performed deep sequencing of blood TCR repertoires from a few healthy adults. Libraries were prepared and TCR repertoires were sequenced by different laboratories using diverse techniques, in order to increase sequencing depth and limit assay-specific biases. Each donor's leukapheresis produced roughly between roughly 0.85 and 9.5 billion PBMCs. Broad study findings and their caveats: When four donors were compared, the shared fraction of clonotypes was approximately 5% for naive CD4, roughly 3.4% for naive CD8, 2.3% for memory CD4, and under 0.5% for memory CD8. Only blood was sampled, and tissue TCR repertoires likely differ from those in blood. Estimated clonotype richness was generally larger for naive than for memory subsets. Incomplete sequencing was indicated by rarefaction of sorted-subset datasets, despite the large sequencing depth. Clonotypes shared by all four sorted-subset donors showed higher generation probabilities than non-shared clonotypes. The genetic and exposure-history diversity represented was limited by the small number of donors. Pairwise subsampling led to the expectation that sequencing depth would affect the degree of clonotype sharing among donors.

Input material: naive CD4+ T cells from PBMCs. The sample's cell subset or site label, in plain terms: CD45RA+ positively selected. The TCR comes from a man between 18 and 29 years old in good health. Some clones in this sample may be carry-over from other donors' samples. The chain is made from TRBV18 and TRBJ1-4, with the D segment identity uncertain. The nucleotide sequence is TGTGCCAGCTCACCACCTAGCTCAACTAATGAAAAACTGTTTTTT. This yields the protein CASSPPSSTNEKLFF.